A single sample is the source of the 15 T cell receptor beta chains below, sequenced in a study of cytomegalovirus exposure and HLA in healthy donors. PCR amplification relied on 60 Vbeta primers (plus 13 Jbeta primers). Method: immunoSEQ multiplex PCR; TCRdb's copy keeps in-frame clones and lacks some. This sample yields approximately 120,000 clones, of which about three quarters are seen a single time; approximately 1.1% belongs to the top ten. Material: PBMCs. Receptor source: a woman aged 25-40 years in good health and CMV-seronegative.

CDR3 sequence reads: CASSLAWGGMNTGELFF. The CDR3, as DNA: TGTGCCAGCAGCTTAGCTTGGGGGGGGATGAACACCGGGGAGCTGTTTTTT. The chain carries TRBV7-8 and TRBJ2-2; TRBD2 matches 7 bases. Germline CDR1 reads SGHVS; CDR2 reads FQNEAQ. The CDR3 contains 17 residues. J lost 1 base, V lost 0 bases, and 5 bases had no gene match. The variable domain in full, completed from reference TRBV7-8 and TRBJ2-2, reads GAGVSQSPRYKVAKRGQDVALRCDPISGHVSLFWYQQALGQGPEFLTYFQNEAQLDKSGLPSDRFFAERPEGSVSTLKIQRTQQEDSAVYLCASSLAWGGMNTGELFFGEGSRLTVL.

This sequence joins TRBV5-1 and TRBJ2-2; perhaps TRBD2 as D (6 bases). The ends were cut back, 4 bases at V and 6 bases at J, with 22 bases in the middle. This CDR3 has 17 residues. Germline V gene data show CDR1 as SGHRS and CDR2 as YFSETQ. For the CDR3, the DNA is TGCGCCAGCAGCCTCTGGGAGTCGGGAGTGGCCGCCGGGGAGCTGTTTTTT. Its protein is CASSLWESGVAAGELFF.

This rearrangement joins TRBV10-3 to TRBJ2-2; 8 bases map to TRBD1. V lost 4 bases, J lost 5 bases, and 9 bases stayed unmatched. The length of the CDR3 is 16 residues. The germline V gene has CDR1 ENHRY and CDR2 SYGVKD. CDR3 bases: TGTGCCATCAGTGGGGTGCAGGGGGCAAGGACCGGGGAGCTGTTTTTT. The encoded protein is CAISGVQGARTGELFF.

The chain links TRBV18 to TRBJ2-3; D is perhaps TRBD2 (5 bases). CDR1 and CDR2 from the germline V gene are KGHSH and LQKENI. There are 16 residues in the CDR3. The ends were cut back, 3 bases at V and 5 bases at J, with 18 bases in the middle. DNA of the CDR3: TGTGCCAGCTCACCTACGGACTTACTCCTGGGAGATACGCAGTATTTT. It yields the protein CASSPTDLLLGDTQYF.

The rearrangement joins TRBV7-9 to TRBJ1-3; 8 nucleotides align to TRBD1. This CDR3 comprises 15 residues. Germline-derived CDR1 and CDR2 are SEHNR and FQNEAQ (reference sequence). The ends lost 5 bases at V and 2 bases at J; junction bases unmatched: 5. The CDR3 spells CASSPRTGTGNTIYF. DNA of the CDR3: TGTGCCAGCAGCCCCAGGACAGGGACTGGAAACACCATATATTTT.

The chain combines TRBV27 with TRBJ1-2, with D tentatively TRBD1 (6 bases). CDR1 and CDR2 (germline): MNHEY, SMNVEV (reference sequence). Trimming shortened V by 5 bases and J by 7 bases, and 14 bases separated the two germline ends. This CDR3 is 13 amino acids long. CDR3 in amino acids: CASSANRVSGYTF. The DNA for the CDR3 is TGTGCCAGCAGTGCGAACAGGGTTAGTGGCTACACCTTC.

V gene TRBV6-1 combines with J gene TRBJ2-2, with a weak D call TRBD1 (6 bases). V shed 3 bases and J shed 13 bases, with 21 bases lying between them. There are 15 residues in the CDR3. CDR1 MNHNS and CDR2 SASEGT come from the germline V gene. This chain's CDR3 is CASSDGDTTSNGLFF. The CDR3 DNA sequence: TGTGCCAGCAGTGATGGGGACACCACTTCAAATGGGCTGTTTTTT.

Comments on this clone: At one end, the junction sequence differs from germline, possibly due to a read error. CDR3 amino acids: CASSLQGNPHF. The CDR3 DNA follows: TGTGCCAGCAGCTTGCAGGGCAACCCTCACTTC. The V call is TRBV5-6, the J call TRBJ2-5, with D perhaps matching TRBD1 (5 bases). Looked up from germline, CDR1 is SGHDT and CDR2 is YYEEEE. The CDR3 spans 11 residues.

This clone has more than one count but fewer than ten. The rearrangement uses TRBV6-1 and TRBJ2-3, with 8 nucleotides matching TRBD2. Germline loops: CDR1 MNHNS, CDR2 SASEGT. The CDR3 sequence is 16 residues long. After removal of 4 bases from V and 4 bases from J, the junction contained 10 bases not matched to a gene. The CDR3 bases are TGTGCCAGCAGTGTCCAGAGCGGGAGTGGCTCAGATACGCAGTATTTT. This translates into CASSVQSGSGSDTQYF.

The genes are TRBV29-1 and TRBJ1-3; D not certain. The CDR3 runs to 15 residues. V was trimmed by 7 bases and J by 0 bases, leaving 16 bases between them. CDR1 SQVTM and CDR2 ANQGSEA come from the germline V gene. The CDR3 region is CSAVHGGDSGNTIYF. The CDR3 DNA is TGCAGCGCAGTACACGGCGGGGACTCTGGAAACACCATATATTTT.

The chain uses TRBV10-3 and TRBJ2-7; 9 positions agree with TRBD1. V lost 11 bases to trimming and J lost 6 bases; unmatched junction nucleotides: 8. In germline, CDR1 is ENHRY, CDR2 SYGVKD. CDR3 length: 12 residues. The CDR3 loop is CASTGGNAEQYF. Here the CDR3 DNA reads TGTGCCTCAACAGGGGGCAACGCCGAGCAGTACTTC.

In nucleotides, the CDR3 is TGCGCCAGCAGCCTCAAGGGGACCTACGAGCAGTACTTC. Its translation: CASSLKGTYEQYF. The rearrangement links TRBV4-1 to TRBJ2-7, with D possibly TRBD1 on 5 matching bases. In germline, CDR1 is MGHRA, CDR2 YSYEKL. CDR3 length: 13 residues. Trimming cost V 4 bases and J 2 bases, with 9 bases left between them.

V is TRBV7-9 and J is TRBJ2-7, with D possibly being TRBD1 (5 bases). Trimming stripped 6 bases from V and 5 bases from J, with 8 bases between. The V gene's germline CDR1 is SEHNR and CDR2 FQNEAQ (reference sequence). The CDR3 runs to 11 residues. The CDR3 is CASRSGNEQYF. The CDR3 DNA sequence: TGTGCCAGCAGGTCAGGGAACGAGCAGTACTTC.

The chain combines TRBV6-6 with TRBJ2-4; D might be TRBD2 (6 bases). The CDR3 spans 15 residues. The germline V gene encodes CDR1 MNHNY and CDR2 SVGAGI (reference sequence). Trimming cost V 6 bases and J 0 bases, with 12 bases left between them. The CDR3 loop is CASSPAGTAKNIQYF. As DNA, the CDR3 is TGTGCCAGCAGCCCCGCGGGGACAGCCAAAAACATTCAGTACTTC.

J is TRBJ2-3 and V is TRBV13; 10 nucleotides line up with TRBD2. From germline, CDR1 is PRHDT and CDR2 FYEKMQ (reference sequence). V gave up 6 bases and J gave up 0 bases; unmatched junction bases: 12. The CDR3 is made up of 18 amino acids. The CDR3: CASSGGASGGTSTDTQYF. The CDR3 bases are TGTGCCAGCAGTGGGGGGGCTAGCGGGGGAACTAGCACAGATACGCAGTATTTT.